This is a list of T cell receptor beta chains from one sample in a study of regulatory T cells in long-lasting Graves disease. TCRdb reprocessed the multiplex PCR reads via MiXCR and lists one record per CDR3 protein. The sample has more than 300,000 distinct CDR3 sequences, around 20% seen once. This specimen consisted of peripheral blood mononuclear cells (PBMCs), obtained when the disease was refractory, from a patient treated with antithyroid drugs. These receptors were taken from a female donor with Graves disease. Both conserved end residues are part of each CDR3. D genes are given only for firm matches. For some rows the clone size is stated as once, few or many, or as a class when expanded; others skip it.

clone_size: NA
v_call: TRBV7-9
j_call: TRBJ2-7
d_call: TRBD1
cdr3_aa: CASSSGQGSEEQYF
cdr3_nt: TGTGCCAGCAGCTCGGGACAGGGGTCAGAAGAGCAGTACTTC

clone_size: NA
v_call: TRBV18
j_call: TRBJ2-3
d_call: NA
cdr3_aa: CASSRGGGYTDTQYF
cdr3_nt: TGTGCCAGCTCCCGAGGGGGAGGGTACACAGATACGCAGTATTTT

clone_size: NA
v_call: TRBV7-8
j_call: TRBJ1-2
d_call: NA
cdr3_aa: CASSPRQGNSYGYTF
cdr3_nt: TGTGCCAGCAGCCCTCGCCAGGGTAACAGCTATGGCTACACCTTC

clone_size: NA
v_call: TRBV29-1
j_call: TRBJ1-2
d_call: NA
cdr3_aa: CSVERLQDLFYGYTF
cdr3_nt: TGCAGCGTTGAAAGGCTACAGGACTTGTTCTATGGCTACACCTTC

clone_size: few
v_call: TRBV19
j_call: TRBJ2-5
d_call: NA
cdr3_aa: CASSILGRIQETQYF
cdr3_nt: TGTGCCAGTAGTATTTTGGGACGGATACAAGAGACCCAGTACTTC

clone_size: few
v_call: TRBV11-2
j_call: TRBJ2-1
d_call: NA
cdr3_aa: CASSLVAYNEQFF
cdr3_nt: TGTGCCAGCAGCTTAGTTGCCTACAATGAGCAGTTCTTC

clone_size: many
v_call: TRBV7-2
j_call: TRBJ1-2
d_call: NA
cdr3_aa: CASSFRANYGYTF
cdr3_nt: TGTGCCAGCAGCTTCCGGGCTAACTATGGCTACACCTTC

clone_size: NA
v_call: TRBV20-1
j_call: TRBJ1-4
d_call: TRBD1
cdr3_aa: CSASPGDRALLNEKLFF
cdr3_nt: TGCAGTGCTAGTCCCGGGGACAGGGCACTACTCAATGAAAAACTGTTTTTT

clone_size: NA
v_call: TRBV7-9
j_call: TRBJ2-1
d_call: TRBD2
cdr3_aa: CASQSTQAGGPGTGSNNEQFF
cdr3_nt: TGTGCTAGCCAAAGTACACAAGCGGGAGGGCCTGGGACCGGTAGTAACAATGAGCAGTTCTTC

clone_size: many
v_call: TRBV2
j_call: TRBJ2-2
d_call: TRBD1
cdr3_aa: CASSEGQENTGELFF
cdr3_nt: TGTGCCAGCTCAGAGGGACAGGAGAACACCGGGGAGCTGTTTTTT

clone_size: few
v_call: TRBV7-9
j_call: TRBJ2-5
d_call: TRBD2
cdr3_aa: CASSFARTSGRSETQYF
cdr3_nt: TGTGCCAGCAGCTTCGCCCGGACTAGCGGGAGGTCGGAGACCCAGTACTTC

clone_size: NA
v_call: TRBV9
j_call: TRBJ2-2
d_call: TRBD1
cdr3_aa: CASSVGQGANTGELFF
cdr3_nt: TGTGCCAGCAGCGTAGGACAGGGCGCGAACACCGGGGAGCTGTTTTTT

clone_size: many
v_call: TRBV12-3/TRBV12-4
j_call: TRBJ2-7
d_call: NA
cdr3_aa: CASSLTLKYEQYF
cdr3_nt: TGTGCCAGCAGTTTGACCTTAAAGTACGAGCAGTACTTC

clone_size: NA
v_call: TRBV6-1
j_call: TRBJ2-2
d_call: NA
cdr3_aa: CASKPGRMNTGELFF
cdr3_nt: TGTGCCAGCAAACCGGGACGGATGAACACCGGGGAGCTGTTTTTT

clone_size: NA
v_call: TRBV20-1
j_call: TRBJ1-4
d_call: TRBD1
cdr3_aa: CSASRDRGSATNEKLFF
cdr3_nt: TGCAGTGCTAGCCGGGACAGGGGTTCCGCAACTAATGAAAAACTGTTTTTT

clone_size: few
v_call: TRBV7-3
j_call: TRBJ1-1
d_call: TRBD1
cdr3_aa: CASSFREAGTATRNTEAFF
cdr3_nt: TGTGCCAGCAGCTTTCGGGAGGCCGGGACAGCAACGAGGAACACTGAAGCTTTCTTT

clone_size: few
v_call: TRBV27
j_call: TRBJ1-6
d_call: NA
cdr3_aa: CASSFPSSTLHF
cdr3_nt: TGTGCCAGCAGTTTTCCTTCTTCGACCCTCCACTTT

clone_size: few
v_call: TRBV12-3/TRBV12-4
j_call: TRBJ1-1
d_call: NA
cdr3_aa: CASSLVGQGSFAF
cdr3_nt: NA

clone_size: many
v_call: TRBV29-1
j_call: TRBJ2-7
d_call: TRBD1
cdr3_aa: CSVSRDRGPYEQYF
cdr3_nt: TGCAGCGTTTCCCGGGACAGGGGTCCGTACGAGCAGTACTTC

clone_size: NA
v_call: TRBV4-1
j_call: TRBJ2-7
d_call: TRBD1
cdr3_aa: CASSQVIRDRDYEQYF
cdr3_nt: TGCGCCAGCAGCCAAGTCATCCGGGACAGAGACTACGAGCAGTACTTC

clone_size: many
v_call: TRBV28
j_call: TRBJ2-7
d_call: NA
cdr3_aa: CASSSLLVGGQYF
cdr3_nt: TGTGCCAGCAGTTCGCTTCTCGTTGGGGGGCAGTACTTC

clone_size: NA
v_call: TRBV7-2
j_call: TRBJ2-3
d_call: TRBD2
cdr3_aa: CASSLLAGGGADTQYF
cdr3_nt: TGTGCCAGCAGCTTACTAGCGGGGGGCGGAGCAGATACGCAGTATTTT

clone_size: many
v_call: TRBV11-2
j_call: TRBJ2-5
d_call: TRBD1
cdr3_aa: CASSLVGQAQETQYF
cdr3_nt: TGTGCCAGCAGCTTAGTTGGACAGGCCCAAGAGACCCAGTACTTC

clone_size: NA
v_call: TRBV7-9
j_call: TRBJ2-7
d_call: TRBD1
cdr3_aa: CASSRQGVFSYEQYF
cdr3_nt: TGTGCCAGCAGCCGACAGGGGGTTTTCTCCTACGAGCAGTACTTC

clone_size: many
v_call: TRBV12-3/TRBV12-4
j_call: TRBJ1-4
d_call: NA
cdr3_aa: CASSMAEGGEKLFF
cdr3_nt: TGTGCCAGCAGCATGGCCGAAGGAGGAGAAAAACTGTTTTTT

clone_size: few
v_call: TRBV10-3
j_call: TRBJ2-1
d_call: NA
cdr3_aa: CAISAPVLGTPSYNEQFF
cdr3_nt: TGTGCCATCAGTGCCCCCGTACTAGGAACGCCGTCCTACAATGAGCAGTTCTTC

clone_size: many
v_call: TRBV27
j_call: TRBJ1-2
d_call: NA
cdr3_aa: CASTSGGGGYTF
cdr3_nt: TGTGCCAGCACCTCGGGGGGTGGAGGCTACACCTTC

clone_size: many
v_call: TRBV2
j_call: TRBJ1-2
d_call: NA
cdr3_aa: CASSLDSSYGYTF
cdr3_nt: TGTGCCAGCAGTCTGGACAGTTCTTATGGCTACACCTTC

clone_size: many
v_call: TRBV2
j_call: TRBJ1-2
d_call: NA
cdr3_aa: CAAQGLSNYGYTF
cdr3_nt: TGTGCCGCTCAGGGTTTATCTAACTATGGCTACACCTTC